Below, one TCR beta chain is given with its context. Its target is unknown. The PCR used 60 Vbeta and 13 Jbeta primers. Produced via immunoSEQ multiplex PCR; TCRdb's table is partial and in-frame only. Among around 150,000 clones, roughly 80% were seen once, and the ten largest hold 1.3% to 1.5%. This record comes from a study of cytomegalovirus exposure and HLA in healthy donors. Study-wide results and limits: By HLA locus, TCR association rates varied in a later analysis, with DRB1 showing the most and HLA-C the fewest. A previous analysis found most TCR beta V segments productive roughly 87% or roughly 30% of the time. Follow-up analysis later connected one missense variant in DCLRE1C with trimming of TCR beta V- and J-genes.

Germline V gene lookup returns CDR1 SGHTA and CDR2 FQGNSA. The CDR3 is 13 amino acids. Trimming pared 7 bases from V and 5 bases from J, leaving 14 bases between. The chain joins TRBV7-2 to TRBJ1-1, with D possibly TRBD1 on 5 matching bases. Sequencing used PBMCs. This TCR came from a man between 18 and 35 years old in good health and CMV-seronegative. The CDR3 loop reads CASIGHVVTEAFF. The CDR3 DNA reads TGTGCCAGCATCGGACACGTAGTAACTGAAGCTTTCTTT.